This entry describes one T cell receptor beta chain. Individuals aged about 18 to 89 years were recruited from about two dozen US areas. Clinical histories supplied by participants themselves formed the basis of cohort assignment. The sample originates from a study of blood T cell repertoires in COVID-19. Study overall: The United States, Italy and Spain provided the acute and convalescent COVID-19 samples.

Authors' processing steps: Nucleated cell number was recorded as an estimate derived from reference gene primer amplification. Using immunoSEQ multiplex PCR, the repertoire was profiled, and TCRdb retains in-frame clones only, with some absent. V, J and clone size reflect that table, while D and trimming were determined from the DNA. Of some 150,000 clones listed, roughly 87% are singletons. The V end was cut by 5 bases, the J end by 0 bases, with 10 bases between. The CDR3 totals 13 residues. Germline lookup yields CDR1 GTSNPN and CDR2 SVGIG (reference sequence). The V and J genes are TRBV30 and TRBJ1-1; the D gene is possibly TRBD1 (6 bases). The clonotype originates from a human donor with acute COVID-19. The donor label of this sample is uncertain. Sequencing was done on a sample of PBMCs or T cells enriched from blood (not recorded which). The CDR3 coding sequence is TGTGCCTGGGGGGACACCCTGAACACTGAAGCTTTCTTT. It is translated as CAWGDTLNTEAFF.